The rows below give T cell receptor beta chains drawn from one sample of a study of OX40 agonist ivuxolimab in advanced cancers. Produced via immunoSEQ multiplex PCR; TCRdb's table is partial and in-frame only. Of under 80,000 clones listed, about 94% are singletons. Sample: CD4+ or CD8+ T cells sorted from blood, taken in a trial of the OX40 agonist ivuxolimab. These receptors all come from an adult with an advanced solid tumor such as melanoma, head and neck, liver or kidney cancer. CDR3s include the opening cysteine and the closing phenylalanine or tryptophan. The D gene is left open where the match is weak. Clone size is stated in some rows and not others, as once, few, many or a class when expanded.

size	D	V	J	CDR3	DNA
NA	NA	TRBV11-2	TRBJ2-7	CASSLGSANSYEQYF	TGTGCCAGCAGCTTAGGGTCGGCGAATTCCTACGAGCAGTACTTC
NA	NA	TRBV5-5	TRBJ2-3	CASSFTDTQYF	TGTGCCAGCAGCTTCACAGATACGCAGTATTTT
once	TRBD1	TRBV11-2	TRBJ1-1	CASSWWGQGLNTEAFF	TGTGCCAGCAGCTGGTGGGGACAGGGTTTGAACACTGAAGCTTTCTTT
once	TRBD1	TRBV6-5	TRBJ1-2	CASSYLTGGANGYTF	TGTGCCAGCAGTTACCTCACAGGGGGCGCAAATGGCTACACCTTC
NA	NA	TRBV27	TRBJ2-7	CASSPGVPYEQYF	TGTGCCAGCAGTCCAGGGGTGCCCTACGAGCAGTACTTC
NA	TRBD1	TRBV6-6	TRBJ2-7	CASSYSTGDLSYEQYF	TGTGCCAGCAGTTACTCGACAGGGGACCTCTCCTACGAGCAGTACTTC
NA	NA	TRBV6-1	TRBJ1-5	CASSLDGSSGQPQHF	TGTGCCAGCAGCCTGGACGGGTCTTCGGGACAGCCCCAGCATTTT
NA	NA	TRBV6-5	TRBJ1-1	CASRPYARANTEAFF	TGTGCCAGCAGGCCCTACGCGAGGGCGAACACTGAAGCTTTCTTT
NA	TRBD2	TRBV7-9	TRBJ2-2	CASSRTSGHTGELFF	TGTGCCAGCAGCCGGACTAGCGGTCACACCGGGGAGCTGTTTTTT
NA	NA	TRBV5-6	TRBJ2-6	CASSFFGGSGANVLTF	TGTGCCAGCAGCTTCTTCGGAGGCTCTGGGGCCAACGTCCTGACTTTC
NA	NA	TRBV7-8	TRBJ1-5	CASSAGVGGSNQPQHF	TGTGCCAGCAGCGCTGGGGTTGGAGGTAGCAATCAGCCCCAGCATTTT
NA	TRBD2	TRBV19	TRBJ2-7	CASSVGLAGNNEQYF	TGTGCCAGTAGTGTTGGCCTAGCGGGCAACAACGAGCAGTACTTC
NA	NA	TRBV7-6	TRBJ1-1	CASKDATAEAFF	TGTGCCAGCAAAGATGCGACCGCGGAAGCTTTCTTT
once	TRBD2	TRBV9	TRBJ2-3	CASSSPLTSGEGTDTQYF	TGTGCCAGCAGCTCCCCCCTGACTAGCGGGGAGGGCACAGATACGCAGTATTTT
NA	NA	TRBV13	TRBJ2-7	CASSFFRANEQYF	TGTGCCAGCAGCTTCTTTAGGGCGAACGAGCAGTACTTC
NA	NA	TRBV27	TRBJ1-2	CASSQAGTDGYTF	TGTGCCAGCAGTCAAGCGGGGACTGATGGCTACACCTTC
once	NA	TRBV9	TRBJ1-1	CASSVSLRATEAFF	TGTGCCAGCAGCGTAAGTCTGAGGGCCACTGAAGCTTTCTTT
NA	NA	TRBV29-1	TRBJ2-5	CSVVGLVGAETQYF	TGCAGCGTTGTAGGTTTGGTGGGGGCGGAGACCCAGTACTTC
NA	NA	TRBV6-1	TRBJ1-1	CASSEFYAGYDTEAFF	TGTGCCAGCAGTGAATTTTATGCAGGGTATGACACTGAAGCTTTCTTT
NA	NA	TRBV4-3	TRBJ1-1	CASSQEWGRRVTEAFF	TGCGCCAGCAGCCAAGAATGGGGTCGTCGGGTTACTGAAGCTTTCTTT
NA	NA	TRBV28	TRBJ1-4	CASSLTGRGRGREKLFF	TGTGCCAGCAGTTTAACCGGCAGGGGCAGGGGTCGGGAAAAACTGTTTTTT
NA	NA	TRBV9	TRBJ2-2	CASSALRGSNTGELFF	TGTGCCAGCAGCGCCCTACGGGGTTCGAACACCGGGGAGCTGTTTTTT
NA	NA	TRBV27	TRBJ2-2	CASSGSGELFF	TGTGCCAGCAGTGGCTCCGGGGAGCTGTTTTTT
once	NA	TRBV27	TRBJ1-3	CASSSNSGNTIYF	TGTGCCAGCAGTTCTAACTCTGGAAACACCATATATTTT
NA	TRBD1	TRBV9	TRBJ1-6	CASSSTGGDSPLHF	TGTGCCAGCAGCTCCACAGGGGGGGATTCACCCCTCCACTTT
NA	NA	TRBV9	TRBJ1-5	CASSGSGGNQPQHF	TGTGCCAGCAGCGGATCAGGGGGCAATCAGCCCCAGCATTTT
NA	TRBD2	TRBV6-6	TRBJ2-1	CASSPLAGVYNEQFF	TGTGCCAGCAGTCCATTAGCGGGTGTCTACAATGAGCAGTTCTTC
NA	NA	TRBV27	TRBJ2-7	CASSLLGGREQYF	TGTGCCAGCAGTTTATTAGGGGGTCGCGAGCAGTACTTC
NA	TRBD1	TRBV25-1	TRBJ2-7	CASGLTGVGYEQYF	TGTGCCAGCGGCTTGACAGGGGTGGGTTACGAGCAGTACTTC
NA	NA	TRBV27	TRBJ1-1	CASSLKYQTGRRGTEAFF	TGTGCCAGCAGTTTAAAGTACCAGACAGGTCGGCGGGGCACTGAAGCTTTCTTT
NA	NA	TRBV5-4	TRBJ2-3	CASSPALGERGDTQYF	TGTGCCAGCAGCCCGGCCTTGGGGGAACGGGGGGATACGCAGTATTTT
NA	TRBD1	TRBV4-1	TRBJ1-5	CASRQTLQGPHQPQHF	TGCGCCAGCAGGCAAACTCTACAGGGGCCCCATCAGCCCCAGCATTTT
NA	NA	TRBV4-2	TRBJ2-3	CASSQDGRVLFF	TGTGCCAGCAGCCAAGACGGGCGGGTGCTTTTTTTT
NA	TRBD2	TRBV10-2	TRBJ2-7	CASSEEFSGGTGYEQYF	TGCGCCAGCAGTGAGGAATTTTCGGGGGGGACGGGATACGAGCAGTACTTC
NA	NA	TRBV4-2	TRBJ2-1	CASSQDESEFF	TGTGCCAGCAGCCAAGACGAATCTGAGTTCTTC
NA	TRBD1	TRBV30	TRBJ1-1	CAYLDGGDRGNTEAFF	TGTGCCTATCTAGACGGAGGAGACAGGGGGAACACTGAAGCTTTCTTT
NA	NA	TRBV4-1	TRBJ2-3	CASSQESEFSDTQYF	TGCGCCAGCAGCCAAGAATCGGAGTTCTCAGATACGCAGTATTTT
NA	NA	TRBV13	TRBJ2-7	CASSSRVGVEQYF	TGTGCCAGCAGCTCTCGAGTGGGGGTCGAGCAGTACTTC
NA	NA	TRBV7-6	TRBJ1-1	CASSLLGNTEAFF	TGTGCCAGCAGCTTATTGGGGAACACTGAAGCTTTCTTT
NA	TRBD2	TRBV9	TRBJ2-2	CASQRGGSGAGELFF	TGTGCCAGCCAACGTGGCGGGAGTGGCGCCGGGGAGCTGTTTTTT